This entry concerns a single TCR beta chain. This entry is derived from a study of technical replicates of blood from several donors. Some clones are missing from TCRdb's copy, which holds only in-frame ones; the method was immunoSEQ multiplex PCR. The table has around 92,000 clones, 95% seen once. The CDR3 has 14 amino acids. Per the germline V gene, CDR1 is SGHTA and CDR2 is FQGNSA. The V end lost 1 base, the J end lost 2 bases, and 8 bases lay between the germline ends. Sequencing input: T cells isolated from PBMCs. The chain employs TRBV7-2 and TRBJ1-1; D ambiguous. The sequence was collected from a human donor in good health. In DNA, the CDR3 is TGTGCCAGCAGCTTAGAACTGCCAAACACTGAAGCTTTCTTT. This translates into CASSLELPNTEAFF.